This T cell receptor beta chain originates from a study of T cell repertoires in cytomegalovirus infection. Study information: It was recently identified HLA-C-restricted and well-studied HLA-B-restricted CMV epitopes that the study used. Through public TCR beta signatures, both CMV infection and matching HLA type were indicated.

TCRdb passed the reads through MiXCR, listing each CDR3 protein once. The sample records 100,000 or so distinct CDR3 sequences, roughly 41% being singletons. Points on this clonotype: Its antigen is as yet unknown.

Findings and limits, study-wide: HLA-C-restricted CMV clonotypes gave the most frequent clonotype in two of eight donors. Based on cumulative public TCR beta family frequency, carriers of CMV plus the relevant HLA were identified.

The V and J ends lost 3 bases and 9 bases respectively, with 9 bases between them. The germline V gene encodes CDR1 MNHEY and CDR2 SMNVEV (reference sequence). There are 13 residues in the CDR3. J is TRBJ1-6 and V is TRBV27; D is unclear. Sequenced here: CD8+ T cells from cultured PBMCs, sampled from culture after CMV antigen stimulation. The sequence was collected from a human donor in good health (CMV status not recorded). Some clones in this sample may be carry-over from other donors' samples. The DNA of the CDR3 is TGTGCCAGCAGTTTTAGAACGTCTTCACCCCTCCACTTT. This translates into CASSFRTSSPLHF.